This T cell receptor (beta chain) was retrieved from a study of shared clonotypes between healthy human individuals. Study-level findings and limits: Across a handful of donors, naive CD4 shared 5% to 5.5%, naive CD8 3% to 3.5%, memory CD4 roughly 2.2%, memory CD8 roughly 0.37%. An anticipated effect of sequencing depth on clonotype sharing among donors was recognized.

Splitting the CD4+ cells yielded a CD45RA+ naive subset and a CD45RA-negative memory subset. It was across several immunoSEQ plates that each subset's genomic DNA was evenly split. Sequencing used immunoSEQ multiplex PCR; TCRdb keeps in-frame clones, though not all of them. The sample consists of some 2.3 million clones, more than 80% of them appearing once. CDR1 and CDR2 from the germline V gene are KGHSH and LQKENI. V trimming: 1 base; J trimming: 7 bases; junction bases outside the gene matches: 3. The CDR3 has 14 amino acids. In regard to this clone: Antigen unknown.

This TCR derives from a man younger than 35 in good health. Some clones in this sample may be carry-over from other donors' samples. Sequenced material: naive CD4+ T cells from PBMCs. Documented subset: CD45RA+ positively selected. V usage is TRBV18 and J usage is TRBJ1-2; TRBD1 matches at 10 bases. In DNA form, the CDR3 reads TGTGCCAGCTCACCACGGGACAGGGGACGTGGCTACACCTTC. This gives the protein CASSPRDRGRGYTF.